This T cell receptor (beta chain) was documented in a study of blood T cell repertoires in COVID-19. Study in general: T cells, B-cell-depleted T cells, or PBMCs supplied cDNA or gDNA.

Per the study methods: Researchers report that nucleated cell counts were estimated from reference gene primer amplification. Measured with immunoSEQ multiplex PCR; TCRdb has only the in-frame clones, and not every one. D and trimming were read from the DNA, whereas the V and J calls and clone size are those reported in that table. The sample shows almost 85,000 clones, 75% to 90% of them seen only once. This clone was seen once. The junction had 6 bases not matched to a gene; V was cut back by 1 base and J by 7 bases. Per germline, CDR1 LNHDA and CDR2 SQIVND (reference sequence). CDR3 length: 15 residues. Researchers sorted participants into cohorts using their self-reported clinical history.

The chain couples TRBV19 to TRBJ1-2; 10 nucleotides agree with TRBD1. The clonotype originates from a woman between 45 and 65 years old with acute COVID-19. The sequenced material came from PBMCs or T cells enriched from blood (not recorded which). This chain's CDR3 is CASSIALGTGAGYTF. DNA for the CDR3: TGTGCCAGTAGTATAGCTTTGGGGACAGGGGCTGGCTACACCTTC.